This T cell receptor beta chain was sequenced for a study of identical twins. TCRdb passed the 5' RACE reads through MiXCR, listing each CDR3 protein once. The sample shows 540,000 or so distinct CDR3 sequences, under 25% of them seen only once. This clonotype was recorded a few times. The same data also went into a second study, on yellow fever vaccine responses in identical twins.

The clonotype originates from a woman in her late teens or twenties in good health. Sequencing was done on a sample of CD4+ T cells sorted from blood.

The CDR3 protein is CASSLASPAFEQFF. CDR3 DNA: TGTGCCAGCAGCTTAGCTTCCCCCGCGTTTGAGCAGTTCTTC. The chain uses TRBV7-9 and TRBJ2-1; unclear D gene. The germline V gene encodes CDR1 SEHNR and CDR2 FQNEAQ (reference sequence). V shed 0 bases and J shed 9 bases, with 12 bases lying between them. The CDR3 covers 14 residues.